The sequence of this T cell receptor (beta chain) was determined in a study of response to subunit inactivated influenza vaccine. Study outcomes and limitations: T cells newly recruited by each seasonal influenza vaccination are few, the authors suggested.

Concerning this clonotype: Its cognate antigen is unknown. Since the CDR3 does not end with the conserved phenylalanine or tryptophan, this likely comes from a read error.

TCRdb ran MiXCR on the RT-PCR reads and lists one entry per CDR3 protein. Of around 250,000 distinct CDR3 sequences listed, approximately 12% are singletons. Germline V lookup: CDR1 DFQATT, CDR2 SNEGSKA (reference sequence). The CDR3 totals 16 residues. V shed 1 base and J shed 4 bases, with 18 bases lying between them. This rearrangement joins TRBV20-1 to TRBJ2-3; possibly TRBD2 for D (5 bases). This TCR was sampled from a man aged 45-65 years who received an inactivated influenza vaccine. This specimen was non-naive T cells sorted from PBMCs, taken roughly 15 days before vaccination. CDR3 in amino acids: CSARGGASGQADTQYS. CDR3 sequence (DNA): TGCAGTGCTAGAGGAGGAGCGAGCGGCCAGGCAGATACGCAGTATTCT.